These 9 T cell receptor beta chains came from one sample sequenced in a study of somatic mutations in cytotoxic T cells in rheumatoid arthritis (dated by TCRdb to about 2017). Libraries were built with the immunoSEQ multiplex PCR assay. TCRdb obtained this table from immuneACCESS and retained in-frame rearrangements with V and J assigned. These tables miss some clones; where compared with another copy, unresolved V genes account for less than half of the shortfall, and the remainder is unexplained. This sample gives 13,000 to 15,000 clones in total; 90% to 95% of them show up just once. The ten largest clones represent 18% of the sample. Sequencing used CD4+ T cells sorted from blood. All receptors derive from a man between 70 and 80 years old with rheumatoid arthritis.

This chain uses TRBV14 with TRBJ2-3, with 12 bases lining up with TRBD2. Germline-derived CDR1 and CDR2 are SGHDN and FVKESK. With V trimmed by 1 base and J by 5 bases, 7 bases remained unmatched. The CDR3 spans 17 residues. DNA for the CDR3: TGTGCCAGCAGCCAAGGACGACTAGCGGGAGAGATAGATACGCAGTATTTT. Protein: CASSQGRLAGEIDTQYF.

The chain carries TRBV9 and TRBJ1-6, with 7 bases matching TRBD1. The J segment lost 8 bases and the V segment lost 3 bases, leaving 17 bases of the junction unmatched. CDR1 and CDR2 from the germline V gene are SGDLS and YYNGEE. CDR3 length: 18 residues. The CDR3 is CASSATMRQGIRDSPLHF. In DNA, the CDR3 is TGTGCCAGCAGCGCGACTATGAGACAGGGTATCCGAGATTCACCCCTCCACTTT.

The chain is built from TRBV28 and TRBJ2-1, with D maybe TRBD1 (6 bases). The CDR3 consists of 16 residues. Trimming removed 4 bases at V and 0 bases at J, with 13 bases between. CDR1 and CDR2 from the germline V gene are MDHEN and SYDVKM. The CDR3 protein is CASSSRGGSSYNEQFF. CDR3 sequence (DNA): TGTGCCAGCAGTTCCCGAGGGGGTAGCTCCTACAATGAGCAGTTCTTC.

The J gene is TRBJ1-2, the V gene TRBV5-5; 11 bases line up with TRBD1. V gave up 4 bases and J gave up 2 bases; unmatched junction bases: 4. Germline CDR1 and CDR2: SGHKS and YYEKEE (reference sequence). The CDR3 loop spans 15 amino acids. CDR3 nucleotide sequence: TGTGCCAGCAGCATCCGGACAGGGGGCAACTATGGCTACACCTTC. It codes for CASSIRTGGNYGYTF.

The chain links TRBV6-5 to TRBJ2-5; 8 bases align to TRBD2. CDR3 size: 15 residues. Germline V gene sequence: CDR1 MNHEY, CDR2 SVGAGI. V gave up 6 bases and J gave up 2 bases; unmatched junction bases: 8. CDR3 in DNA: TGTGCCAGCAGATCGACTATAGCGGGGCAAGAGACCCAGTACTTC. It specifies CASRSTIAGQETQYF.

The genes are TRBV6-5 and TRBJ2-5, with TRBD1 as a possible D gene (8 bases). The germline V gene has CDR1 MNHEY and CDR2 SVGAGI. The CDR3 is 15 amino acids. Trimming removed 6 bases at V and 6 bases at J, with 20 bases between. In nucleotides, the CDR3 is TGTGCCAGCAGGACAACACAGGGGGGGGAACAGACCCAGTACTTC. Residues: CASRTTQGGEQTQYF.

The chain has TRBV27 and TRBJ2-1; 11 positions agree with TRBD1. This CDR3 is 13 amino acids long. The V gene's germline CDR1 is MNHEY and CDR2 SMNVEV (reference sequence). After removal of 8 bases from V and 8 bases from J, the junction contained 5 bases not matched to a gene. The DNA of the CDR3 is TGTGCCAGCCGGACAGGGGGCATTTATGAGCAGTTCTTC. Amino acids: CASRTGGIYEQFF.

This chain connects TRBV7-9 to TRBJ1-1; D may be TRBD1 (5 bases). The CDR3 totals 14 residues. Germline loops: CDR1 SEHNR, CDR2 FQNEAQ (reference sequence). Trimming pared 4 bases from V and 5 bases from J, leaving 14 bases between. CDR3 bases: TGTGCCAGCAGCTCCATGGGGGGGGGTACTGAAGCTTTCTTT. Its translation is CASSSMGGGTEAFF.

The chain combines TRBV5-6 with TRBJ1-1, with D maybe TRBD1 (6 bases). V was cut by 3 bases and J by 8 bases, with 20 bases left in between. The CDR3 spans 15 residues. Germline V gives CDR1 SGHDT, CDR2 YYEEEE. The CDR3 sequence: CASSYEPGGFREAFF. CDR3 nucleotides: TGTGCCAGCAGCTACGAACCGGGGGGCTTCAGGGAAGCTTTCTTT.